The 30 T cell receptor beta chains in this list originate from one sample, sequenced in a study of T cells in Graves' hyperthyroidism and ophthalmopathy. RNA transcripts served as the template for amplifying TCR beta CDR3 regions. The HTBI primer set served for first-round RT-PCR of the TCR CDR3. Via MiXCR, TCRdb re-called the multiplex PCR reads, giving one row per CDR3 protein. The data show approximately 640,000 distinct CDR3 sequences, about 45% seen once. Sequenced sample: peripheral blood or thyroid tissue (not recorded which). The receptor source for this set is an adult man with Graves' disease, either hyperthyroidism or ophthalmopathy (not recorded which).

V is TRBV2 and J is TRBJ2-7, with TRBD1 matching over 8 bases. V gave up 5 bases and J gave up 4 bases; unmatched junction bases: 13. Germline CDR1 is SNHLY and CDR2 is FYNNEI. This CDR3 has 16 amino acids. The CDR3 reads CASSYSIWTGTYEQYF. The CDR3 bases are TGTGCCAGCAGTTACTCGATTTGGACAGGGACGTACGAGCAGTACTTC.

The DNA of the CDR3 is TGTGCCAGCAGTGGACGCTCGGGACAGCGACTTGAAGCTTTCTTT. Translation gives CASSGRSGQRLEAFF. V usage is TRBV6-5 and J usage is TRBJ1-1, with 7 bases lining up with TRBD1. V lost 5 bases, J lost 7 bases, and 13 bases stayed unmatched. The CDR3 covers 15 residues. In germline, CDR1 is MNHEY, CDR2 SVGAGI.

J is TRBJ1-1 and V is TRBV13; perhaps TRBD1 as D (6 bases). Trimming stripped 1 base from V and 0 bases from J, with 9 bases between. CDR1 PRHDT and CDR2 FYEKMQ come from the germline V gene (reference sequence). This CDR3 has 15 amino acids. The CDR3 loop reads CASSLDQGMNTEAFF. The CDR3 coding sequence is TGTGCCAGCAGCTTAGATCAGGGGATGAACACTGAAGCTTTCTTT.

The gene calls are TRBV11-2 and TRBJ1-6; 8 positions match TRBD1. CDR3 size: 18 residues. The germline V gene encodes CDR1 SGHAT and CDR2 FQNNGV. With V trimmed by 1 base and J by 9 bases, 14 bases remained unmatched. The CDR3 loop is CASSLGTGQGALGSPLHF. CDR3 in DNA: TGTGCCAGCAGCTTAGGGACGGGGCAGGGGGCGCTTGGTTCACCCCTCCACTTT.

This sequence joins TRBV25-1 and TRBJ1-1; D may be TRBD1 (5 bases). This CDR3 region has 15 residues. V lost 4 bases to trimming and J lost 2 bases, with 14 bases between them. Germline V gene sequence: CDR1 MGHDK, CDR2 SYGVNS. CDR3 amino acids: CASSAAGLSNTEAFF. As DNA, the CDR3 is TGTGCCAGCAGTGCTGCGGGACTAAGTAACACTGAAGCTTTCTTT.

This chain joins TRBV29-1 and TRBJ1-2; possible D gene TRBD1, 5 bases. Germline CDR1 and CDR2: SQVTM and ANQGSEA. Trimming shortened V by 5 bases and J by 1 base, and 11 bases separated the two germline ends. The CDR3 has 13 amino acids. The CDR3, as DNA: TGCAGCGTTACGACAGAATTTAACTATGGCTACACCTTC. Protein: CSVTTEFNYGYTF.

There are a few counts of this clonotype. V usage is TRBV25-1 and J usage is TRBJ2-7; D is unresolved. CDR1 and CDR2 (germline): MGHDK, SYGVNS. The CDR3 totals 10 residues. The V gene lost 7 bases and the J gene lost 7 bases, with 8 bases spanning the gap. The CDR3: CASTPGEQYF. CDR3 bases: TGTGCCAGCACCCCGGGTGAGCAGTACTTC.

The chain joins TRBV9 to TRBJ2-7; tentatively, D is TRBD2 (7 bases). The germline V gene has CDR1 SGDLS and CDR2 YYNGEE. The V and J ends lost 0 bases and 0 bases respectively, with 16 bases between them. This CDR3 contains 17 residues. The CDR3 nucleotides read TGTGCCAGCAGCGTAGGGGTAGGCGGGGGCCACTCCTACGAGCAGTACTTC. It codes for CASSVGVGGGHSYEQYF.

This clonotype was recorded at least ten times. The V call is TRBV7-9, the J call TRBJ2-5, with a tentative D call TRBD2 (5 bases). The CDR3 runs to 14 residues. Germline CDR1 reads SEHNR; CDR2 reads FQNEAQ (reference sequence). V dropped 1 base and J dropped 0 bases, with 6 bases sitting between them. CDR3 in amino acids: CASSLGGYQETQYF. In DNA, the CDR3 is TGTGCCAGCAGCTTAGGAGGGTACCAAGAGACCCAGTACTTC.

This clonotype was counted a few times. The CDR3 is CASSWGRSSYEQYF. DNA for the CDR3: TGTGCCAGCAGTTGGGGCCGTTCATCGTACGAGCAGTACTTC. The chain links TRBV7-6 to TRBJ2-7; D is perhaps TRBD1 (5 bases). Germline CDR1 reads SGHVS; CDR2 reads FNYEAQ. The CDR3 length is 14 residues. Between the trimmed V and J ends, which lost 6 bases and 4 bases, there was a span of 16 bases.

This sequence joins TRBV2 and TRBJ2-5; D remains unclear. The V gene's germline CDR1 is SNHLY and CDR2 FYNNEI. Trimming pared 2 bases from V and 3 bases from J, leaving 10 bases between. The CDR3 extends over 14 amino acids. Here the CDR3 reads CASSESTTKETQYF. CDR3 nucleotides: TGTGCCAGCAGTGAATCAACTACCAAAGAGACCCAGTACTTC.

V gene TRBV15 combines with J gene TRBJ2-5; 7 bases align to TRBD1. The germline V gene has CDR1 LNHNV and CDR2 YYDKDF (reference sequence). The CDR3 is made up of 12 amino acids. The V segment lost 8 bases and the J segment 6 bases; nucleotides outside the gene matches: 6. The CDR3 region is CATRQGWKTQYF. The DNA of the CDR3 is TGTGCCACCCGACAGGGTTGGAAGACCCAGTACTTC.

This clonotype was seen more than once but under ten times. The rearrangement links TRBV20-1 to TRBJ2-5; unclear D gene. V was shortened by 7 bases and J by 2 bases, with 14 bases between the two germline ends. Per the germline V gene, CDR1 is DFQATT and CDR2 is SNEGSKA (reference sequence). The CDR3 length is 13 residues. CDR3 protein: CSGRAPLQETQYF. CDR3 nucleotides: TGCAGTGGAAGAGCGCCACTACAAGAGACCCAGTACTTC.

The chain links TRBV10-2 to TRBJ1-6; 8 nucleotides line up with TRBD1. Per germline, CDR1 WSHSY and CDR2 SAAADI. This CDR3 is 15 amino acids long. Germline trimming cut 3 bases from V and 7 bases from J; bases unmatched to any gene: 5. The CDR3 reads CASSEGTGENSPLHF. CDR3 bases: TGCGCCAGCAGTGAAGGGACAGGCGAAAATTCACCCCTCCACTTT.

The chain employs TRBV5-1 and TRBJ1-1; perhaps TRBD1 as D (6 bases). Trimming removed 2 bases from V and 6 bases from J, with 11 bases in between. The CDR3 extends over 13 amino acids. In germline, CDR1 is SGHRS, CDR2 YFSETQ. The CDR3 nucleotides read TGCGCCAGCAGCTTACAGGGCACGGCTGAAGCTTTCTTT. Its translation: CASSLQGTAEAFF. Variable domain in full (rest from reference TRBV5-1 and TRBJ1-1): KAGVTQTPRYLIKTRGQQVTLSCSPISGHRSVSWYQQTPGQGLQFLFEYFSETQRNKGNFPGRFSGRQFSNSRSEMNVSTLELGDSALYLCASSLQGTAEAFFGQGTRLTVV.

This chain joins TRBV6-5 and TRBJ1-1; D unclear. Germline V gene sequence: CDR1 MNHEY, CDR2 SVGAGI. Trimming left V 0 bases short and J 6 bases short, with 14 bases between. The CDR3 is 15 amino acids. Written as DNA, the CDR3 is TGTGCCAGCAGTTACTCTTGGTTCGAGGGCCCTGAAGCTTTCTTT. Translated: CASSYSWFEGPEAFF.

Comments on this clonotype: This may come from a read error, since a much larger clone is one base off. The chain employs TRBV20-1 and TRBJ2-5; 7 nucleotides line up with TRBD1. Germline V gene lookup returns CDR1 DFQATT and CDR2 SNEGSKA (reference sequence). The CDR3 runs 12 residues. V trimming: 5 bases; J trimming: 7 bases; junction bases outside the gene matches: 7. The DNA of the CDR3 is TGCAGTGCTCGGGTGTCAGGGGGGACCCAGTACTTC. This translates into CSARVSGGTQYF.

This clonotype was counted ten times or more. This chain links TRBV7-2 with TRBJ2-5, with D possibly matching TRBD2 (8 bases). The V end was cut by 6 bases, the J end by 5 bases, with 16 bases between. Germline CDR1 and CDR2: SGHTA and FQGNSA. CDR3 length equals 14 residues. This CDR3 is CASSREGARETQYF. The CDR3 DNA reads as TGTGCCAGCAGTCGGGAGGGGGCAAGGGAGACCCAGTACTTC.

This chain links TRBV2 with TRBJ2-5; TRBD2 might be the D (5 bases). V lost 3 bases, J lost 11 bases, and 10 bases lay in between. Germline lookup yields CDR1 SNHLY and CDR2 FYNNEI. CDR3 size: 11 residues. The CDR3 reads CASSDKPGQYF. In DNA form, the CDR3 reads TGTGCCAGCAGTGATAAGCCGGGACAGTACTTC.

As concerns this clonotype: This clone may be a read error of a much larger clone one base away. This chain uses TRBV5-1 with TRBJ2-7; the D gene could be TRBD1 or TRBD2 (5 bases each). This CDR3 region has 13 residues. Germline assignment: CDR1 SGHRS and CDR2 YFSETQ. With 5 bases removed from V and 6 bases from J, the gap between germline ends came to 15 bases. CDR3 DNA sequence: TGCGCCAGCAGTGGGGGTGCGGGCTGCGAGCAGTACTTC. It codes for CASSGGAGCEQYF.

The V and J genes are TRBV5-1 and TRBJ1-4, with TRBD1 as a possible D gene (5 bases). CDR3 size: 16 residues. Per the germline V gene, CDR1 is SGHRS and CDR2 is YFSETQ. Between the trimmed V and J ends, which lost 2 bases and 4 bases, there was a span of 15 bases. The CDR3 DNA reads TGCGCCAGCAGCTTCAATCCGGGGCTCAATAATGAAAAACTGTTTTTT. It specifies CASSFNPGLNNEKLFF.

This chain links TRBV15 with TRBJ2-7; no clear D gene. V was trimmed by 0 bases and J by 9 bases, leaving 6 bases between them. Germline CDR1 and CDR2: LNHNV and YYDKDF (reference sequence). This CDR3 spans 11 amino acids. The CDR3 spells CATSRDKLQYF. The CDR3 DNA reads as TGTGCCACCAGCAGAGATAAGTTGCAGTACTTC.

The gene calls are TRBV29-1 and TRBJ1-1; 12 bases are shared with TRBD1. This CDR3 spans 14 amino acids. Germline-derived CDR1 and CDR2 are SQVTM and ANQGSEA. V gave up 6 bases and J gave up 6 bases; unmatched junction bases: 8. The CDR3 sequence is CSVSGQGARAEAFF. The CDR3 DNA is TGCAGCGTATCGGGACAGGGGGCAAGGGCTGAAGCTTTCTTT.

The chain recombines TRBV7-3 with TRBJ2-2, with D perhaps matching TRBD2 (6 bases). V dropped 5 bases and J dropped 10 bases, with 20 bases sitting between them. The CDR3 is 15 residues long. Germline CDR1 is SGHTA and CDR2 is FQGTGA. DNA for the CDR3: TGTGCCAGCAGCAACCGACTAGTTCGTGACGAGGAGCTGTTTTTT. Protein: CASSNRLVRDEELFF.

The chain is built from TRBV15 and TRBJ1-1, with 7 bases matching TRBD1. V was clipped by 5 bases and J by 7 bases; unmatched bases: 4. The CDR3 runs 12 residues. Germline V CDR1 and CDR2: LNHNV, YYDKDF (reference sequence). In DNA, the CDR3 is TGTGCCACCAGCGGTAGACAGGGTGAAGCTTTCTTT. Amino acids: CATSGRQGEAFF.

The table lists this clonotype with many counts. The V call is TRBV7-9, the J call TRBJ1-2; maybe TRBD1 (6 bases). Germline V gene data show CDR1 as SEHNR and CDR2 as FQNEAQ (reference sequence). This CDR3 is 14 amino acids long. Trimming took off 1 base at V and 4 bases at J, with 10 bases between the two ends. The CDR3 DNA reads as TGTGCCAGCAGCTTAGGCACAGGGACCTATGGCTACACCTTC. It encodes CASSLGTGTYGYTF.

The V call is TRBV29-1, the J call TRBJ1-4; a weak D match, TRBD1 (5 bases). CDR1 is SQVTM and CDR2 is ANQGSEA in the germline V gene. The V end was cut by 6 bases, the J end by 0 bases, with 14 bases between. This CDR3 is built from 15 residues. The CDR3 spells CSVAGIGATNEKLFF. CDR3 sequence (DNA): TGCAGCGTCGCAGGGATAGGCGCAACTAATGAAAAACTGTTTTTT. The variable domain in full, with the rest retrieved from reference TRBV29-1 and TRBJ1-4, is SAVISQKPSRDICQRGTSLTIQCQVDSQVTMMFWYRQQPGQSLTLIATANQGSEATYESGFVIDKFPISRPNLTFSTLTVSNMSPEDSSIYLCSVAGIGATNEKLFFGSGTQLSVL.

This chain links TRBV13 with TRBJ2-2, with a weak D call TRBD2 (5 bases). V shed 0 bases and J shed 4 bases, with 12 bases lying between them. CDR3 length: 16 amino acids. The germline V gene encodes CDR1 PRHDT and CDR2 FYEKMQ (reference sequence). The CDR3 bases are TGTGCCAGCAGCTTAGGACACCAAAGCGGCACCGGGGAGCTGTTTTTT. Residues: CASSLGHQSGTGELFF.

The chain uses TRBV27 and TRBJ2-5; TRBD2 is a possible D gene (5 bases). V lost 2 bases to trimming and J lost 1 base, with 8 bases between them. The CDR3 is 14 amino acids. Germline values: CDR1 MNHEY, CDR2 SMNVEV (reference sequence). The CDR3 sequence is CASSLRDPQETQYF. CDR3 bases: TGTGCCAGCAGTTTACGGGATCCCCAAGAGACCCAGTACTTC.

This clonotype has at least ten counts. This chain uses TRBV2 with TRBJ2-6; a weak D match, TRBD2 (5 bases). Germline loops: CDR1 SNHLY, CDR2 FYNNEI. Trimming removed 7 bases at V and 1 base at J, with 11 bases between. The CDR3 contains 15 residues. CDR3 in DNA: TGTGCCAGCACGAAGGGCGGGTCTGGGGCCAACGTCCTGACTTTC. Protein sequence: CASTKGGSGANVLTF.